This T cell receptor (beta chain) came from a study of cytomegalovirus exposure and HLA in healthy donors. Study findings and constraints: TCR beta chains associated with HLA were, in a later analysis, more clonally expanded than equally common others. What was likely a sequencing artifact was a cluster of highly shared sequence variants.

60 Vbeta and 13 Jbeta primers were used in PCR. Method: immunoSEQ multiplex PCR; TCRdb's copy keeps in-frame clones and lacks some. In the table there are 110,000 or so clones, roughly 71% of which are singletons. Regarding this clone: The target antigen is unknown.

Trimming cost V 3 bases and J 2 bases; bases outside gene matches: 9. CDR1 is KGHSH and CDR2 is LQKENI in the germline V gene. This CDR3 has 17 residues. This receptor was taken from a woman in her seventies in good health and CMV-seropositive. The specimen sequenced was PBMCs. The gene calls are TRBV18 and TRBJ1-1, with TRBD1 matching over 10 bases. CDR3 in amino acids: CASSPPGTGVLNTEAFF. The CDR3 DNA follows: TGTGCCAGCTCACCCCCCGGGACAGGGGTGTTAAACACTGAAGCTTTCTTT.